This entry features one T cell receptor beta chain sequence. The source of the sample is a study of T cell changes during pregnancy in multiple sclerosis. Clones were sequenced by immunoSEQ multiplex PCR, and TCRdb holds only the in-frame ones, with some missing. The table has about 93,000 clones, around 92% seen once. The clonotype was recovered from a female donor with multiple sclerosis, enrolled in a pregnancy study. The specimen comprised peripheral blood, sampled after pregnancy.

In nucleotides, the CDR3 is TGTGCCAGCAGTTTTACGAGGGCTAGCGGGAGCCGGGGGGAACTCAATGAGCAGTTCTTC. Its protein is CASSFTRASGSRGELNEQFF. The V call is TRBV27, the J call TRBJ2-1; 10 bases align to TRBD2. With 3 bases clipped from V and 6 bases from J, the junction kept 20 bases outside the gene matches. The length of the CDR3 is 20 residues. Germline-derived CDR1 and CDR2 are MNHEY and SMNVEV (reference sequence).